These 6 T cell receptor beta chains came from one sample sequenced in a study of T cell responses to AZD1222 COVID-19 vaccine. Sequenced by immunoSEQ multiplex PCR; TCRdb stores in-frame clones only, minus some. The sample holds tens of thousands of clones, 80% to 95% seen once. Specimen: peripheral blood, collected 28 days after the second AZD1222 dose. The source of these receptors is an adult who received the AZD1222 COVID-19 vaccine.

A single count supports this clone. The chain carries TRBV3-1 (or the pseudogene TRBV3-2) and TRBJ1-1, with D possibly being TRBD1 (6 bases). Per the germline V gene, CDR1 is LGHDT and CDR2 is YNNKEL (reference sequence). CDR3 size: 15 residues. The V gene lost 7 bases and the J gene lost 5 bases, with 20 bases spanning the gap. Here the CDR3 reads CASTAVDIRGTEAFF. In DNA, the CDR3 is TGTGCCAGCACCGCAGTAGATATAAGGGGGACTGAAGCTTTCTTT.

The chain carries TRBV2 and TRBJ2-1; D gene unclear. Looked up from germline, CDR1 is SNHLY and CDR2 is FYNNEI. Trimming removed 8 bases from V and 9 bases from J, with 5 bases in between. The CDR3 length is 9 residues. The CDR3 is CASHSEQFF. As DNA, the CDR3 is TGTGCCAGCCACAGTGAGCAGTTCTTC.

The V gene is TRBV28, the J gene TRBJ2-7; TRBD2 agrees at 13 bases. The germline CDR1 and CDR2 sequences are MDHEN and SYDVKM. V shed 3 bases, J shed 6 bases, and the junction held 2 bases outside the gene matches. CDR3 length: 14 residues. The DNA for the CDR3 is TGTGCCAGCAGTTTGGGACTAGCGGGAAGCGAGCAGTACTTC. Translated, it gives CASSLGLAGSEQYF.

In its sample, this clone was seen once. The chain recombines TRBV19 with TRBJ2-1, with D perhaps TRBD2 (5 bases). The CDR3 is 11 amino acids. Germline V CDR1 and CDR2: LNHDA, SQIVND (reference sequence). V shed 11 bases and J shed 9 bases, with 14 bases lying between them. This CDR3 reads CASSIRGEQFF. CDR3 coding DNA: TGTGCCTCCTCCATTCGGGGTGAGCAGTTCTTC. The full variable domain, with the rest looked up from reference TRBV19 and TRBJ2-1, is DGGITQSPKYLFRKEGQNVTLSCEQNLNHDAMYWYRQDPGQGLRLIYYSQIVNDFQKGDIAEGYSVSREKKESFPLTVTSAQKNPTAFYLCASSIRGEQFFGPGTRLTVL.

Here the CDR3 DNA reads TGTGCCAGCAGCGTCAATTGGATGGGGGAGAGAGCGGGTGGCTACACCTTC. Protein: CASSVNWMGERAGGYTF. The chain uses TRBV9 and TRBJ1-2, with D tentatively TRBD1 (5 bases). V was pared by 2 bases and J by 7 bases, with 24 bases between. This CDR3 region has 17 residues. Germline-derived CDR1 and CDR2 are SGDLS and YYNGEE.

The chain has TRBV6-5 and TRBJ2-7, with 9 bases aligning to TRBD1. V trimming: 2 bases; J trimming: 3 bases; junction bases outside the gene matches: 8. The germline CDR1 and CDR2 sequences are MNHEY and SVGAGI. This CDR3 is 16 amino acids long. The CDR3 DNA follows: TGTGCCAGCAGTTACGTGGACAGGGGATTGCACTACGAGCAGTACTTC. Translating gives CASSYVDRGLHYEQYF.